The 10 T cell receptor beta chains presented below share a single source sample, sequenced in a study of blood T cell repertoires in COVID-19. The method was immunoSEQ multiplex PCR; TCRdb's version includes in-frame clones alone and lacks a portion of them. The sample has about 75,000 clones; roughly 90% are singletons. The specimen was peripheral blood. These receptors all come from a human donor in a cohort sampled during active COVID-19.

CDR3 nucleotides: TGTGCCAGCAGTTACTCGGGGACAGGGGGCGGCTACACCTTC. Encoded protein: CASSYSGTGGGYTF. The genes are TRBV6-5 and TRBJ1-2; 12 nucleotides align to TRBD1. The length of the CDR3 is 14 residues. The V and J ends lost 0 bases and 8 bases, in that order; junction bases with no gene match: 1. The germline V gene has CDR1 MNHEY and CDR2 SVGAGI.

CDR3 loop: CASWTVSYNEQFF. As DNA, the CDR3 is TGTGCCAGCTGGACTGTTTCCTACAATGAGCAGTTCTTC. The chain uses TRBV27 and TRBJ2-1; D is perhaps TRBD2 (5 bases). The CDR3 is 13 amino acids. Germline V CDR1 and CDR2: MNHEY, SMNVEV (reference sequence). Trimming removed 8 bases from V and 1 base from J, with 9 bases in between.

This clone was seen only once. V and J are TRBV19 and TRBJ1-2, with D possibly being TRBD1 (6 bases). The CDR3 loop spans 14 amino acids. Germline CDR1 reads LNHDA; CDR2 reads SQIVND (reference sequence). V lost 5 bases and J lost 5, with 15 bases in between. CDR3 in amino acids: CASSPQGQVYGYTF. CDR3 sequence (DNA): TGTGCCAGTAGTCCCCAGGGACAAGTTTATGGCTACACCTTC.

V usage is TRBV27 and J usage is TRBJ1-4; TRBD1 might be the D (5 bases). Trimming shortened V by 8 bases and J by 5 bases, and 15 bases separated the two germline ends. Germline loops: CDR1 MNHEY, CDR2 SMNVEV (reference sequence). CDR3 length: 14 amino acids. The CDR3 DNA follows: TGTGCCAGCTCTGCAGGGAGGAAGAATGAAAAACTGTTTTTT. Translating it yields CASSAGRKNEKLFF.

V and J are TRBV6-5 and TRBJ2-2, with 7 bases lining up with TRBD1. J lost 6 bases, V lost 1 base, and 5 bases had no gene match. The length of the CDR3 is 15 residues. Germline V gene sequence: CDR1 MNHEY, CDR2 SVGAGI. The CDR3 bases are TGTGCCAGCAGTTACTACACGACAGGGTCCGGGGAGCTGTTTTTT. Translation gives CASSYYTTGSGELFF.

The CDR3 here is CASSKSGLAGGDTQYF. DNA for the CDR3: TGTGCCAGCAGCAAGTCGGGACTAGCGGGCGGGGATACGCAGTATTTT. The genes are TRBV21-1 and TRBJ2-3; the table's D call, TRBD2, has no DNA check behind it. TRBV21-1 is termed a pseudogene. This CDR3 spans 16 amino acids.

The chain uses TRBV7-9 and TRBJ2-1, with D possibly being TRBD2 (6 bases). The CDR3 runs 16 residues. The V end lost 3 bases, the J end lost 7 bases, and 19 bases lay between the germline ends. CDR1 SEHNR and CDR2 FQNEAQ come from the germline V gene (reference sequence). The CDR3 region is CASSFFFGSEGNEQFF. For the CDR3, the DNA is TGTGCCAGCAGCTTTTTTTTCGGGAGCGAAGGGAATGAGCAGTTCTTC.

The chain carries TRBV4-1 and TRBJ1-1; D gene unclear. The germline CDR1 and CDR2 sequences are MGHRA and YSYEKL. This CDR3 is 14 amino acids long. With 1 base removed from V and 1 base from J, the gap between germline ends came to 7 bases. The CDR3 DNA reads as TGCGCCAGCAGCCAAGGCCGGGGGAACACTGAAGCTTTCTTT. Translated: CASSQGRGNTEAFF.

The chain links TRBV19 to TRBJ2-1; a possible D gene is TRBD1 (5 bases). Trimming shortened V by 5 bases and J by 8 bases, and 13 bases separated the two germline ends. The CDR3 covers 13 residues. Germline V gene lookup returns CDR1 LNHDA and CDR2 SQIVND (reference sequence). The CDR3 DNA reads TGTGCCAGTAGTGCAGGGCTTCGGGATGAGCAGTTCTTC. Translated, it gives CASSAGLRDEQFF.

This clone was counted once. The rearrangement links TRBV6-4 to TRBJ2-1, with D unresolved. V shed 3 bases and J shed 2 bases, with 11 bases lying between them. Germline-derived CDR1 and CDR2 are MRHNA and SNTAGT. CDR3 length: 15 amino acids. The chain's CDR3 is CASSEDGRAYNEQFF. In DNA form, the CDR3 reads TGTGCCAGCAGTGAAGATGGGCGAGCCTACAATGAGCAGTTCTTC.